This T cell receptor (beta chain) is drawn from a study of blood T cell repertoires in COVID-19. V gave up 2 bases and J gave up 5 bases, with 9 bases separating them. There are 13 residues in the CDR3. Germline-derived CDR1 and CDR2 are SGHTA and FQGNSA. Generated by immunoSEQ multiplex PCR, the TCRdb table keeps only in-frame clones and is missing some. This table has 280,000 or so clones, less than 90% appearing once. The clonotype originates from a human donor in a cohort sampled during active COVID-19. The chain combines TRBV7-2 with TRBJ2-5, with unresolved D. Sequencing was done on a sample of peripheral blood. The CDR3, as DNA: TGTGCCAGCAGCTTAAAGTGGCGGGAGACCCAGTACTTC. It yields the protein CASSLKWRETQYF.